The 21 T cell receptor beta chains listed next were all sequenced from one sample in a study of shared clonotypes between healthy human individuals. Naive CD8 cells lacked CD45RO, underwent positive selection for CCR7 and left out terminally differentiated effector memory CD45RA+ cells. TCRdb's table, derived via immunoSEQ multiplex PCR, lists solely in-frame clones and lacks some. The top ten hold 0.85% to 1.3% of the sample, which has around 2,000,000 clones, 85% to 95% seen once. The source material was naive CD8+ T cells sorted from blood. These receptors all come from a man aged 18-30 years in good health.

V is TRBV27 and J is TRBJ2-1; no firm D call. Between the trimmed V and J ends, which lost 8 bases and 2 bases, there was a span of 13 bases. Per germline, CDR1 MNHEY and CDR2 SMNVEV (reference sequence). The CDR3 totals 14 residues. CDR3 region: CASAYLLTYNEQFF. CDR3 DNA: TGTGCCAGCGCTTATTTATTGACCTACAATGAGCAGTTCTTC.

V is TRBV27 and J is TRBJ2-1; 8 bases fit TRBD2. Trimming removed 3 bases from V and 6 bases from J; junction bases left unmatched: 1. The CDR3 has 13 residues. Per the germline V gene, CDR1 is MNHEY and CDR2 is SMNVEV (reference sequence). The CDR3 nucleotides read TGTGCCAGCAGTTTCACTAGCGGCAATGAGCAGTTCTTC. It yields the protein CASSFTSGNEQFF.

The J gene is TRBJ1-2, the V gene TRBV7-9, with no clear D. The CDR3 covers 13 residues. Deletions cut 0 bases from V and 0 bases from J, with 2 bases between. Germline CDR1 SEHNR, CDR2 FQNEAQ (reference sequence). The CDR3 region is CASSLASNYGYTF. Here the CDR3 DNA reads TGTGCCAGCAGCTTAGCGTCTAACTATGGCTACACCTTC.

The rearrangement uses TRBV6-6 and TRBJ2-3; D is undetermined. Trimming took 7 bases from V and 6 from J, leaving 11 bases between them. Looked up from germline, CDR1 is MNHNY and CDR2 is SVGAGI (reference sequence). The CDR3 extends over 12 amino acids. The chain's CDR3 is CASNLSGDTQYF. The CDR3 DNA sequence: TGTGCCAGCAACCTCAGTGGCGATACGCAGTATTTT.

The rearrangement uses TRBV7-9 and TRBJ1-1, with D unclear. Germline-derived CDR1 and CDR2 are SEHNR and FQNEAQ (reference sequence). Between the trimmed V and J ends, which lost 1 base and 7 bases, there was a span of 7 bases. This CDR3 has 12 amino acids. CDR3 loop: CASSLGEVEAFF. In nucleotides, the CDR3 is TGTGCCAGCAGCTTAGGAGAAGTTGAAGCTTTCTTT.

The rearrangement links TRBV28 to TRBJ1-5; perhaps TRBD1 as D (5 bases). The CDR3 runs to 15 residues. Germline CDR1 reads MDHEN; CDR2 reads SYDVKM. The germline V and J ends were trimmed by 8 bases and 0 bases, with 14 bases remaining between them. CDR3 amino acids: CASALGGDSNQPQHF. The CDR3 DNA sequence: TGTGCCAGCGCACTTGGAGGGGATAGCAATCAGCCCCAGCATTTT.

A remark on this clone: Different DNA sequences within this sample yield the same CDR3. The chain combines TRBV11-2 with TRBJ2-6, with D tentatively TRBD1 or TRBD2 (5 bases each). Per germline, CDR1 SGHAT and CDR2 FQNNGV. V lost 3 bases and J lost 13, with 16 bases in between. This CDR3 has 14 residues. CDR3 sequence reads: CASSLGRGSDVLTF. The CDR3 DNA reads TGTGCCAGCAGCTTGGGTCGGGGCTCAGATGTCCTGACTTTC. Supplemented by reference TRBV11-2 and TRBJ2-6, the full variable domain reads EAGVAQSPRYKIIEKRQSVAFWCNPISGHATLYWYQQILGQGPKLLIQFQNNGVVDDSQLPKDRFSAERLKGVDSTLKIQPAKLEDSAVYLCASSLGRGSDVLTFGAGSRLTVL.

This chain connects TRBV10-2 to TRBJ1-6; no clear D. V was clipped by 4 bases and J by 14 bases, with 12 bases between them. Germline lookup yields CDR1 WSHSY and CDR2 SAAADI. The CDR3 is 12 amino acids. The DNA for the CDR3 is TGCGCCAGCAGTGTGGGGATCGAGGCCCTCCACTTT. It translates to CASSVGIEALHF.

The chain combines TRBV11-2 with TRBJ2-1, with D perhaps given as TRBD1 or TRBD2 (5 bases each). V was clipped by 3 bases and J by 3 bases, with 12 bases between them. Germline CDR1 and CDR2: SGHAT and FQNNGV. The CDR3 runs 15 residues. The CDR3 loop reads CASSFLGRNYNEQFF. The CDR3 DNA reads TGTGCCAGCAGCTTTCTGGGACGTAACTACAATGAGCAGTTCTTC.

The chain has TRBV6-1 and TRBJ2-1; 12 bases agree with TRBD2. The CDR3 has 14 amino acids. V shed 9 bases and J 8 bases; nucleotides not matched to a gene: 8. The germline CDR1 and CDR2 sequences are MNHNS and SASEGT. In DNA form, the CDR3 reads TGTGCCAGTACACTAGCGGGAGGTTTCCATGAGCAGTTCTTC. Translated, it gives CASTLAGGFHEQFF.

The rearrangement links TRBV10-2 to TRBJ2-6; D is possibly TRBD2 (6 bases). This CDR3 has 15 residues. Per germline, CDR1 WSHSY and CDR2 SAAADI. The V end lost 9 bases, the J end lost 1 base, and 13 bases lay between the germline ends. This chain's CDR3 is CASGNGGSGANVLTF. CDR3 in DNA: TGCGCCAGTGGTAATGGGGGGTCTGGGGCCAACGTCCTGACTTTC.

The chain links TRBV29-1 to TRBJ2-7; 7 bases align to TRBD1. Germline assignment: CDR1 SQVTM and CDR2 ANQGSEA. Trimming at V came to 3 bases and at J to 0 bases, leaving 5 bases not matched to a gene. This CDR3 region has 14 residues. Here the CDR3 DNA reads TGCAGCGTTGATTCGGGACAGAGCTCCTACGAGCAGTACTTC. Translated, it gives CSVDSGQSSYEQYF.

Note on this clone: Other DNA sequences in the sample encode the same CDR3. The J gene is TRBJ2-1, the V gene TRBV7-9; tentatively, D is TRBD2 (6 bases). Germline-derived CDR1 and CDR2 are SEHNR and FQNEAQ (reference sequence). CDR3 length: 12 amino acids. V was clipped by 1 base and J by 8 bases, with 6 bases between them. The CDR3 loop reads CASSLGGDEQFF. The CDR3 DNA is TGTGCCAGCAGCTTAGGGGGGGATGAGCAGTTCTTC.

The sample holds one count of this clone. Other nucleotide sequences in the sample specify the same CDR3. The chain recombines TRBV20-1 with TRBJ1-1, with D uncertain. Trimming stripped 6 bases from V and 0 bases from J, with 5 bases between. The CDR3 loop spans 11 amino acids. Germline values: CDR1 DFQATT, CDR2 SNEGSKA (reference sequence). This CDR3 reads CSAELNTEAFF. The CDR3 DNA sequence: TGCAGTGCCGAACTGAACACTGAAGCTTTCTTT.

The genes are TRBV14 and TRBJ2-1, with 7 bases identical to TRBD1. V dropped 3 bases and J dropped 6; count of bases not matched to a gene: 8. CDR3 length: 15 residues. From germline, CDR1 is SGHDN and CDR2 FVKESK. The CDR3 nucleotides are TGTGCCAGCAGCCAGTACAGGGGCGAAGGCAATGAGCAGTTCTTC. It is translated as CASSQYRGEGNEQFF.

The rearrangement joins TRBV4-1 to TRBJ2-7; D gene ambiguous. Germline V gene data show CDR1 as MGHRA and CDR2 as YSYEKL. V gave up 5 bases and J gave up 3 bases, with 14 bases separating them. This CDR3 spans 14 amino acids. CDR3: CASSIDLDGYEQYF. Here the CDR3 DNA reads TGCGCCAGCAGCATCGACTTGGACGGCTACGAGCAGTACTTC.

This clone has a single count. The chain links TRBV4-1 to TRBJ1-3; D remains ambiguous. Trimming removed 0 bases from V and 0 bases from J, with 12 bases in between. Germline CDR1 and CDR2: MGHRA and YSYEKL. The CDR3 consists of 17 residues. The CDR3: CASSQDPVSSSGNTIYF. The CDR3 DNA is TGCGCCAGCAGCCAAGATCCAGTTTCTAGCTCTGGAAACACCATATATTTT.

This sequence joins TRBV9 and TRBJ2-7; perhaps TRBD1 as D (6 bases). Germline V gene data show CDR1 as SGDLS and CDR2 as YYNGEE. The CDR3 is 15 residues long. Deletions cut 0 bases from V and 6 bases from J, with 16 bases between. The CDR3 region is CASSVEGSGTLEQYF. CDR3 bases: TGTGCCAGCAGCGTAGAGGGATCCGGGACACTCGAGCAGTACTTC.

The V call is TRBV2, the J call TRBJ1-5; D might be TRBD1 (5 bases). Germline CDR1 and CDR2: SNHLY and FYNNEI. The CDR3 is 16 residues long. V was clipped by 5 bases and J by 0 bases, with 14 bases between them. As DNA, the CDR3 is TGTGCCAGCAGTTCACCCCAGGGAGTTAGCAATCAGCCCCAGCATTTT. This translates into CASSSPQGVSNQPQHF.

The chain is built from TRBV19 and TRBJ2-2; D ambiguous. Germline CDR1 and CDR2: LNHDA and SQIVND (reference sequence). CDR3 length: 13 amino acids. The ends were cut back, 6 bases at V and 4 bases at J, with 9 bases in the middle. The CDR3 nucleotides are TGTGCCAGTAGCTCGTCGTTCACCGGGGAGCTGTTTTTT. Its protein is CASSSSFTGELFF.

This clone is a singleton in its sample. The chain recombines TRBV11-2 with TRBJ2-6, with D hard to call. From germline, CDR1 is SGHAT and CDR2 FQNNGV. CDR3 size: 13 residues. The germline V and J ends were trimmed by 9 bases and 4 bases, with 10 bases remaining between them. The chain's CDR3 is CASAPPGANVLTF. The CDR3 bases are TGTGCCAGTGCCCCGCCCGGGGCCAACGTCCTGACTTTC.